This TCR beta chain derives from a study of CD8 T cells in Susac syndrome. The germline CDR1 and CDR2 sequences are SEHNR and FQNEAQ (reference sequence). Germline trimming cut 1 base from V and 4 bases from J; bases unmatched to any gene: 5. The CDR3 loop spans 15 amino acids. In blood CD8+ and CD4+ T cells, TCR beta underwent sequencing. Treatment-naive patients with stable or active relapsing-remitting disease were the multiple sclerosis controls. TEMRA cells were enriched by FACS, while CD8+ and CD4+ T cells were obtained through a negative isolation that was performed magnetically. Reverse transcription of about 0.45 to 1 ug RNA was performed with random hexamers. An immunoSEQ multiplex PCR amplified TCR beta CDR3 over 54 Vbeta and 13 Jbeta. TCRdb ran MiXCR on the immunoSEQ multiplex PCR reads and lists one entry per CDR3 protein. The table includes some 200,000 distinct CDR3 sequences, roughly 96% detected once.

The chain employs TRBV7-9 and TRBJ2-3; TRBD1 aligns across 7 bases. The receptor comes from a human donor with multiple sclerosis. Material for sequencing was CD4+ T cells from PBMCs. The CDR3: CASSLVAGGADTQYF. CDR3 DNA sequence: TGTGCCAGCAGCTTAGTGGCAGGGGGAGCAGATACGCAGTATTTT.